This is a list of T cell receptor beta chains from one sample in a study of blood T cell repertoires in COVID-19. Libraries were prepared by immunoSEQ multiplex PCR; TCRdb keeps only in-frame clonotypes and omits some of them. The table shows 310,000 or so clones, with approximately 88% occurring only once. The sample taken for sequencing was peripheral blood. These receptors all stem from a man aged 25-45 years with COVID-19, enrolled during active disease. Both conserved end residues are part of each CDR3.

V: TRBV7-3; J: TRBJ2-5; length: 15; CDR3: CASSPTSRGSETQYF
V: TRBV28; J: TRBJ2-7; length: 16; CDR3: CASSSSGLAGVYEQYF
V: TRBV6-6; J: TRBJ1-6; length: 14; CDR3: CASRPGTENSPLHF
V: TRBV7-2; J: TRBJ2-5; length: 17; CDR3: CASSYSQGPVLQETQYF
V: TRBV7-9; J: TRBJ2-6; length: 19; CDR3: CASSPLGQGASSGANVLTF
V: TRBV4-2; J: TRBJ2-7; length: 17; CDR3: CASSQQGAVGGYYEQYF
V: TRBV6-1; J: TRBJ2-7; length: 12; CDR3: CASSKGAYEQYF
V: TRBV1; J: TRBJ1-6; length: 15; CDR3: CTSSQDLSYNSPLHF
V: TRBV6-5; J: TRBJ1-2; length: 15; CDR3: CASSQRDTGTDGYTF
V: TRBV6-6; J: TRBJ1-1; length: 15; CDR3: CASSRGQGMNTEAFF
V: TRBV6-1; J: TRBJ2-3; length: 16; CDR3: CASSDWASASTDTQYF
V: TRBV27; J: TRBJ2-3; length: 19; CDR3: CASSLSQRGGYSRTDTQYF
V: TRBV19; J: TRBJ2-7; length: 15; CDR3: CASSISGTGGYEQYF
V: TRBV4-1; J: TRBJ1-5; length: 14; CDR3: CASSQGQKGQPQHF
V: TRBV14; J: TRBJ1-6; length: 14; CDR3: CASSQTGIRSPLHF
V: TRBV6-5; J: TRBJ1-3; length: 13; CDR3: CASSRQGRNTIYF
V: TRBV29-1; J: TRBJ2-7; length: 12; CDR3: CSVDRGLNEQYF
V: TRBV6-6; J: TRBJ2-7; length: 15; CDR3: CASSHETSGKVEQYF
V: TRBV28; J: TRBJ1-5; length: 15; CDR3: CASSLAPRLDQPQHF
V: TRBV2; J: TRBJ2-3; length: 10; CDR3: CASRWAKTDF
V: TRBV27; J: TRBJ1-6; length: 16; CDR3: CASSFARSSYNSPLHF
V: TRBV7-2; J: TRBJ2-3; length: 14; CDR3: CASSSNRGADTQYF
V: TRBV28; J: TRBJ2-5; length: 14; CDR3: CASAGGALEETQYF
V: TRBV11-2; J: TRBJ2-7; length: 13; CDR3: CASSLEGADEQYF
V: TRBV27; J: TRBJ2-7; length: 14; CDR3: CASSLVGRVYEQYF
V: TRBV9; J: TRBJ2-3; length: 15; CDR3: CASSVLGTSGDTQYF
V: TRBV6-6; J: TRBJ2-2; length: 20; CDR3: CASSLRGGAGGTSGTGELFF
V: TRBV7-2; J: TRBJ1-1; length: 12; CDR3: CASSPVRWEAFF
V: TRBV19; J: TRBJ1-1; length: 17; CDR3: CASTGQGATYMNTEAFF
V: TRBV7-3; J: TRBJ2-1; length: 18; CDR3: CASSLRVAASGLLDEQFF
V: TRBV10-3; J: TRBJ2-3; length: 15; CDR3: CAISESGTSTDTQYF
V: TRBV5-4; J: TRBJ2-7; length: 14; CDR3: CASREGQGPYEQYF
V: TRBV9; J: TRBJ2-7; length: 14; CDR3: CASNQGGFTYEQYF
V: TRBV4-1; J: TRBJ2-1; length: 18; CDR3: CASSTRASGSLGTNEQFF
V: TRBV6-6; J: TRBJ1-5; length: 11; CDR3: CASSYSEPQHF
V: TRBV4-1; J: TRBJ2-1; length: 16; CDR3: CASSQGGLRVYNEQFF
V: TRBV5-4; J: TRBJ1-2; length: 13; CDR3: CASSFGQAYGYTF
V: TRBV24-1; J: TRBJ1-1; length: 15; CDR3: CATSSATQGNTEAFF
V: TRBV6-2/TRBV6-3; J: TRBJ2-2; length: 16; CDR3: CASSYPLAGGPGELFF
V: TRBV12-5; J: TRBJ2-2; length: 15; CDR3: CASGLGGLGTGELFF
V: TRBV10-3; J: TRBJ2-7; length: 16; CDR3: CAISESSFTGGDEQYF
V: TRBV6-2/TRBV6-3; J: TRBJ2-7; length: 17; CDR3: CASSYPLASGSLYEQYF
V: TRBV28; J: TRBJ2-6; length: 17; CDR3: CASSFLAGASGANVLTF
V: TRBV6-6; J: TRBJ2-7; length: 17; CDR3: CASSPRVSTGAAGEQYF
V: TRBV10-3; J: TRBJ2-7; length: 13; CDR3: CAIGRDRVDEQYF
V: TRBV20-1; J: TRBJ1-1; length: 16; CDR3: CSASPPRGRRSTEAFF
V: TRBV19; J: TRBJ1-1; length: 13; CDR3: CAIHNTDGNEAFF
V: TRBV6-2/TRBV6-3; J: TRBJ1-1; length: 15; CDR3: CASSARDIGETEAFF
V: TRBV28; J: TRBJ2-5; length: 15; CDR3: CASSPRYRDQETQYF